One sample yielded the 10 T cell receptor beta chains listed below, sequenced in a study of blood T cell repertoires in COVID-19. TCRdb's copy holds only in-frame clones and misses some; the assay was immunoSEQ multiplex PCR. The table shows about 89,000 clones, with over 60% occurring only once. Sequencing was done on a sample of peripheral blood. The receptors originated from a human donor in a cohort sampled during active COVID-19.

This clone showed up just a few times. This chain uses TRBV5-1 with TRBJ1-2; TRBD1 is a possible D gene (6 bases). Germline loops: CDR1 SGHRS, CDR2 YFSETQ. The CDR3 length is 15 residues. The germline V and J ends were trimmed by 3 bases and 4 bases, with 16 bases remaining between them. The CDR3 reads CASSYYQGSSYGYTF. The CDR3 DNA is TGCGCCAGCAGCTACTATCAGGGGTCATCCTATGGCTACACCTTC.

The chain has TRBV28 and TRBJ1-5; TRBD1 matches 7 bases. The CDR3 has 17 amino acids. V trimming: 7 bases; J trimming: 2 bases; junction bases outside the gene matches: 14. Germline CDR1 MDHEN, CDR2 SYDVKM. As DNA, the CDR3 is TGTGCCAGCATCAATCAAGGGGGCTATATGGGCAATCAGCCCCAGCATTTT. Its translation: CASINQGGYMGNQPQHF.

This rearrangement joins TRBV11-2 to TRBJ1-1; D unclear. CDR1 and CDR2 from the germline V gene are SGHAT and FQNNGV. The V and J ends lost 5 bases and 5 bases respectively, with 18 bases between them. There are 15 residues in the CDR3. In DNA form, the CDR3 reads TGTGCCAGCAGCACTAGGGTCGGGGTGGGTACTGAAGCTTTCTTT. This encodes CASSTRVGVGTEAFF.

J is TRBJ2-5 and V is TRBV6-2 or TRBV6-3; TRBD2 matches at 13 bases. CDR1 is MNHEY, CDR2 SVGEGT, per germline. This CDR3 spans 17 amino acids. With 4 bases clipped from V and 3 bases from J, the junction kept 8 bases outside the gene matches. This chain's CDR3 is CASSSYTGTSGKETQYF. CDR3 bases: TGTGCCAGCAGTTCCTACACCGGGACTAGCGGGAAAGAGACCCAGTACTTC.

This rearrangement joins TRBV12-2 to TRBJ2-3; no check of the table's D call, TRBD2, against the DNA was made. TRBV12-2 is assigned pseudogene status. The CDR3 spans 15 residues. The CDR3 is CASRSQREVEDTQYF. DNA for the CDR3: TGTGCAAGTCGCTCCCAGCGGGAGGTCGAAGATACGCAGTATTTT.

The chain carries TRBV27 and TRBJ1-2; tentative D call: TRBD1 (6 bases). The CDR3 sequence is 15 residues long. The V gene lost 2 bases and the J gene lost 1 base, with 11 bases spanning the gap. Germline V gene lookup returns CDR1 MNHEY and CDR2 SMNVEV (reference sequence). CDR3 sequence reads: CASSLVVGGNYGYTF. CDR3 nucleotide sequence: TGTGCCAGCAGTTTAGTTGTAGGGGGTAACTATGGCTACACCTTC.

This chain uses TRBV4-3 with TRBJ2-7; 7 bases align to TRBD1. The V gene end was trimmed by 4 bases and the J gene end by 5 bases; junction bases not matched to a gene: 11. The germline CDR1 and CDR2 sequences are LGHNA and YSLEER. The CDR3 loop spans 15 amino acids. CDR3 amino acids: CASSLNRGTANEQYF. The CDR3, as DNA: TGCGCCAGCAGCCTAAACAGAGGGACAGCCAACGAGCAGTACTTC.

The V gene is TRBV28, the J gene TRBJ2-4; 11 positions match TRBD2. V was pared by 5 bases and J by 3 bases, with 18 bases of the junction left unmatched. Germline CDR1 is MDHEN and CDR2 is SYDVKM. This CDR3 spans 20 amino acids. The CDR3 nucleotides are TGTGCCAGCAGTCGTTATCCGGGACTAGCGGAGAGGGTAGACAAAAACATTCAGTACTTC. Its translation: CASSRYPGLAERVDKNIQYF.

This rearrangement joins TRBV6-5 to TRBJ2-3; 8 bases are shared with TRBD2. Losses at the gene ends were 4 bases for V and 0 bases for J; bases not matched to a gene: 3. The CDR3 spans 15 residues. Germline assignment: CDR1 MNHEY and CDR2 SVGAGI. Written as DNA, the CDR3 is TGTGCCAGCAGTTGGCCTAGCGGGAGCACAGATACGCAGTATTTT. It specifies CASSWPSGSTDTQYF.

The chain couples TRBV19 to TRBJ1-2; possibly TRBD1 for D (5 bases). Between the trimmed V and J ends, which lost 2 bases and 4 bases, there was a span of 14 bases. Looked up from germline, CDR1 is LNHDA and CDR2 is SQIVND (reference sequence). The CDR3 totals 15 residues. CDR3 sequence reads: CASSIRLDRLYGYTF. The CDR3 nucleotides are TGTGCCAGTAGTATAAGATTAGACAGACTCTATGGCTACACCTTC.